The 28 T cell receptor beta chains below come from one sample, sequenced in a study of shared clonotypes between healthy human individuals. Data came from immunoSEQ multiplex PCR; TCRdb stores just in-frame clones and leaves some out. The sample records 1.4 million or so clones, about 98.5% being singletons. Material for sequencing was naive CD4+ T cells sorted from blood. Subset indicated: CD45RA+ positively selected. All receptors come from a man between 25 and 39 years old in good health.

The CDR3 DNA reads TGTGCCAGCAGCTTAGCTGCGGGGGGAAAGACCCAGTACTTC. It encodes CASSLAAGGKTQYF. The genes are TRBV7-9 and TRBJ2-5; 8 nucleotides align to TRBD2. With 0 bases clipped from V and 6 bases from J, the junction kept 3 bases outside the gene matches. This CDR3 contains 14 residues. In germline, CDR1 is SEHNR, CDR2 FQNEAQ (reference sequence).

The V call is TRBV19, the J call TRBJ2-3, with 10 bases matching TRBD2. The CDR3 contains 18 residues. Germline V gives CDR1 LNHDA, CDR2 SQIVND (reference sequence). The V segment lost 2 bases and the J segment 0 bases; nucleotides outside the gene matches: 8. As DNA, the CDR3 is TGTGCCAGTAGTATACTTCCCCGGACTAGCGGAAGCACAGATACGCAGTATTTT. Protein product: CASSILPRTSGSTDTQYF.

The rearrangement uses TRBV6-6 and TRBJ1-1; 8 bases match TRBD1. The trim removed 8 bases at V and 5 bases at J, leaving 13 bases unmatched. The CDR3 runs 15 residues. Germline assignment: CDR1 MNHNY and CDR2 SVGAGI (reference sequence). The CDR3 spells CASGGKGQVRTEAFF. CDR3 bases: TGTGCCAGCGGTGGGAAGGGACAGGTGAGAACTGAAGCTTTCTTT.

The chain is built from TRBV4-1 and TRBJ2-7, with D perhaps matching TRBD1 (7 bases). From germline, CDR1 is MGHRA and CDR2 YSYEKL. This CDR3 is built from 18 residues. V shed 2 bases and J shed 2 bases, with 22 bases lying between them. This CDR3 is CASSQRREWDRPPYEQYF. The CDR3 DNA reads as TGCGCCAGCAGCCAAAGGCGGGAATGGGACAGACCCCCCTACGAGCAGTACTTC.

V usage is TRBV5-6 and J usage is TRBJ2-3; D remains unclear. Trimming pared 6 bases from V and 3 bases from J, leaving 14 bases between. The CDR3 loop spans 14 amino acids. CDR1 is SGHDT and CDR2 is YYEEEE in the germline V gene. As DNA, the CDR3 is TGTGCCAGCACCCGATCGTACCGGACAGATACGCAGTATTTT. Translated, it gives CASTRSYRTDTQYF. Full variable domain (remainder filled in from reference TRBV5-6 and TRBJ2-3): DAGVTQSPTHLIKTRGQQVTLRCSPKSGHDTVSWYQQALGQGPQFIFQYYEEEERQRGNFPDRFSGHQFPNYSSELNVNALLLGDSALYLCASTRSYRTDTQYFGPGTRLTVL.

This clone was picked up one time. The genes are TRBV7-8 and TRBJ2-5; 11 bases fit TRBD2. Germline lookup yields CDR1 SGHVS and CDR2 FQNEAQ. The CDR3 contains 16 residues. Trimming at V came to 1 base and at J to 5 bases, leaving 6 bases not matched to a gene. The CDR3 sequence is CASSLVAGGPWETQYF. CDR3 bases: TGTGCCAGCAGCTTAGTAGCGGGAGGGCCCTGGGAGACCCAGTACTTC.

The chain employs TRBV7-9 and TRBJ2-3; D not certain. The CDR3 runs to 14 residues. V was pared by 2 bases and J by 2 bases, with 8 bases between. Per the germline V gene, CDR1 is SEHNR and CDR2 is FQNEAQ (reference sequence). This CDR3 reads CASSLPEYTDTQYF. The CDR3 region has the DNA TGTGCCAGCAGCTTACCGGAATACACAGATACGCAGTATTTT.

The gene calls are TRBV12-5 and TRBJ2-5, with 10 bases matching TRBD1. Trimming took 7 bases from V and 5 from J; bases not matched to a gene: 10. CDR3 length equals 15 residues. CDR1 LGHNT and CDR2 FRNRAP come from the germline V gene. The CDR3 bases are TGTGCTAGTGCCCTCGCGACAGGGGGCTTGGAGACCCAGTACTTC. Residues: CASALATGGLETQYF.

The chain employs TRBV7-3 and TRBJ2-1, with TRBD1 matching 7 bases. Trimming at V came to 2 bases and at J to 8 bases, leaving 6 bases not matched to a gene. The CDR3 consists of 14 residues. Germline values: CDR1 SGHTA, CDR2 FQGTGA. The CDR3 DNA reads TGTGCCAGCAGCTTAGACCGGGACAGTTATGAGCAGTTCTTC. Its protein is CASSLDRDSYEQFF.

To note about this clone: The same CDR3 arises from other DNA sequences in this sample as well. The rearrangement uses TRBV7-9 and TRBJ1-5; D uncertain. Trimming removed 5 bases from V and 4 bases from J, with 9 bases in between. The CDR3 sequence is 13 residues long. CDR1 and CDR2 (germline): SEHNR, FQNEAQ (reference sequence). Here the CDR3 reads CASSSGGNQPQHF. The CDR3 bases are TGTGCCAGCAGCAGTGGCGGGAATCAGCCCCAGCATTTT.

The chain links TRBV5-6 to TRBJ1-4; no firm D call. CDR1 SGHDT and CDR2 YYEEEE come from the germline V gene. V dropped 1 base and J dropped 0 bases, with 13 bases sitting between them. CDR3 length: 17 residues. The CDR3 bases are TGTGCCAGCAGCTTGAATCGAGGGATGGCAACTAATGAAAAACTGTTTTTT. It is translated as CASSLNRGMATNEKLFF.

This chain uses TRBV6-5 with TRBJ2-6, with D perhaps matching TRBD2 (5 bases). The CDR3 runs to 13 residues. Per germline, CDR1 MNHEY and CDR2 SVGAGI. V was shortened by 6 bases and J by 4 bases, with 7 bases between the two germline ends. CDR3 region: CASRRAGANVLTF. The CDR3 bases are TGTGCCAGCAGGAGGGCCGGGGCCAACGTCCTGACTTTC.

J is TRBJ2-2 and V is TRBV7-7; D is unresolved. Germline V gene lookup returns CDR1 SSHAT and CDR2 FNYEAQ (reference sequence). CDR3 length: 15 residues. V lost 1 base and J 1 base, leaving 7 bases between the germline ends. The CDR3 protein is CASSLVGRNTGELFF. The CDR3 region has the DNA TGTGCCAGCAGCTTAGTAGGGCGGAACACCGGGGAGCTGTTTTTT. Full variable domain (rest looked up from reference TRBV7-7 and TRBJ2-2): GAGVSQSPRYKVTKRGQDVTLRCDPISSHATLYWYQQALGQGPEFLTYFNYEAQPDKSGLPSDRFSAERPEGSISTLTIQRTEQRDSAMYRCASSLVGRNTGELFFGEGSRLTVL.

CDR3 region: CASSIWLAGGYNEQFF. The CDR3 DNA reads as TGTGCCAGCAGCATTTGGTTAGCGGGAGGATACAATGAGCAGTTCTTC. This chain links TRBV27 with TRBJ2-1; 10 bases match TRBD2. Losses at the gene ends were 6 bases for V and 4 bases for J; bases not matched to a gene: 9. The length of the CDR3 is 16 residues. CDR1 MNHEY and CDR2 SMNVEV come from the germline V gene (reference sequence).

This clone was recorded once. The V gene is TRBV29-1, the J gene TRBJ2-5; unclear D gene. The CDR3 is made up of 14 amino acids. Germline V gene data show CDR1 as SQVTM and CDR2 as ANQGSEA. The ends were cut back, 1 base at V and 0 bases at J, with 9 bases in the middle. The CDR3 here is CSVEGARYQETQYF. CDR3 DNA sequence: TGCAGCGTTGAAGGGGCAAGGTACCAAGAGACCCAGTACTTC. Together with reference TRBV29-1 and TRBJ2-5, the CDR3 gives the full variable domain: SAVISQKPSRDICQRGTSLTIQCQVDSQVTMMFWYRQQPGQSLTLIATANQGSEATYESGFVIDKFPISRPNLTFSTLTVSNMSPEDSSIYLCSVEGARYQETQYFGPGTRLLVL.

The CDR3 spells CASSWGGLAGGTYNEQFF. The CDR3 bases are TGTGCCAGCAGCTGGGGTGGACTAGCGGGAGGAACCTACAATGAGCAGTTCTTC. V gene TRBV7-6 combines with J gene TRBJ2-1, with 14 bases identical to TRBD2. The CDR3 spans 18 residues. V shed 4 bases and J 2 bases; nucleotides not matched to a gene: 7. CDR1 and CDR2 from the germline V gene are SGHVS and FNYEAQ.

In DNA, the CDR3 is TGTGCCAGCAGCGAGCCCGCTAACACCGGGGAGCTGTTTTTT. This encodes CASSEPANTGELFF. V is TRBV9 and J is TRBJ2-2; no clear D. The germline CDR1 and CDR2 sequences are SGDLS and YYNGEE. Between the trimmed V and J ends, which lost 3 bases and 2 bases, there was a span of 8 bases. The CDR3 contains 14 residues.

The chain combines TRBV9 with TRBJ2-1; D remains ambiguous. Germline assignment: CDR1 SGDLS and CDR2 YYNGEE. Trimming left V 4 bases short and J 6 bases short, with 11 bases between. CDR3 length: 13 amino acids. The CDR3 spells CASSPPAANEQFF. CDR3 nucleotide sequence: TGTGCCAGCAGCCCGCCGGCGGCCAATGAGCAGTTCTTC.

This clone was recorded once. Additional DNA sequences in this sample encode the identical CDR3. This chain uses TRBV20-1 with TRBJ2-5; no reliable D call. V was trimmed by 3 bases and J by 4 bases, leaving 6 bases between them. Germline V gene lookup returns CDR1 DFQATT and CDR2 SNEGSKA (reference sequence). The CDR3 sequence is 11 residues long. CDR3 residues: CSASTGETQYF. For the CDR3, the DNA is TGCAGTGCTAGTACCGGAGAGACCCAGTACTTC.

This chain uses TRBV7-6 with TRBJ2-4, with D perhaps TRBD1 or TRBD2 (6 bases each). The germline CDR1 and CDR2 sequences are SGHVS and FNYEAQ. Trimming cost V 5 bases and J 10 bases, with 15 bases left between them. The CDR3 runs 13 residues. CDR3 sequence (DNA): TGTGCCAGCAGCCCAGGGGACGGGAGAATTCAGTACTTC. Translating gives CASSPGDGRIQYF.

The V call is TRBV14, the J call TRBJ1-1, with D possibly being TRBD1 (6 bases). This CDR3 contains 14 residues. The V gene lost 1 base and the J gene lost 4 bases, with 10 bases spanning the gap. Per germline, CDR1 SGHDN and CDR2 FVKESK. This chain's CDR3 is CASSQAGAFTEAFF. The CDR3, as DNA: TGTGCCAGCAGCCAAGCAGGGGCCTTCACTGAAGCTTTCTTT.

This chain links TRBV7-2 with TRBJ1-2; maybe TRBD1 (6 bases). CDR1 is SGHTA, CDR2 FQGNSA, per germline. The CDR3 has 15 amino acids. V was cut by 5 bases and J by 4 bases, with 17 bases left in between. In DNA form, the CDR3 reads TGTGCCAGCAGCGTTGGACAGCCTCCTGGCTATGGCTACACCTTC. Translation gives CASSVGQPPGYGYTF.

The rearrangement uses TRBV6-5 and TRBJ1-1; 9 bases match TRBD1. This CDR3 is 15 amino acids long. CDR1 is MNHEY and CDR2 is SVGAGI in the germline V gene. V shed 2 bases, J shed 2 bases, and the junction held 3 bases outside the gene matches. CDR3 loop: CASSYRQGDNTEAFF. The CDR3 region has the DNA TGTGCCAGCAGTTACCGACAGGGGGATAACACTGAAGCTTTCTTT.

The CDR3 nucleotides read TGTGCCAGCAGTGCGCTCTACGGCGGCTACGAGCAGTACTTC. The encoded protein is CASSALYGGYEQYF. This chain connects TRBV2 to TRBJ2-7; no reliable D call. This CDR3 contains 14 residues. Germline V gives CDR1 SNHLY, CDR2 FYNNEI. V shed 4 bases and J shed 3 bases, with 13 bases lying between them. Using reference TRBV2 and TRBJ2-7 for the parts outside the CDR3, the full variable domain is EPEVTQTPSHQVTQMGQEVILRCVPISNHLYFYWYRQILGQKVEFLVSFYNNEISEKSEIFDDQFSVERPDGSNFTLKIRSTKLEDSAMYFCASSALYGGYEQYFGPGTRLTVT.

The V call is TRBV9, the J call TRBJ1-2, with D unresolved. The V end lost 0 bases, the J end lost 7 bases, and 10 bases lay between the germline ends. Germline-derived CDR1 and CDR2 are SGDLS and YYNGEE. The CDR3 loop spans 13 amino acids. CDR3 bases: TGTGCCAGCAGCGTAGATGAATGGGCTGGCTACACCTTC. Residues: CASSVDEWAGYTF. Together with reference TRBV9 and TRBJ1-2, the CDR3 gives the full variable domain: DSGVTQTPKHLITATGQRVTLRCSPRSGDLSVYWYQQSLDQGLQFLIQYYNGEERAKGNILERFSAQQFPDLHSELNLSSLELGDSALYFCASSVDEWAGYTFGSGTRLTVV.

About this clone: A junction end diverges from the germline sequence, so it may reflect a read error. The J gene is TRBJ2-5, the V gene TRBV5-8; a weak D match, TRBD1 (6 bases). Per germline, CDR1 SGHTS and CDR2 YDEGEE. This CDR3 is built from 12 residues. Written as DNA, the CDR3 is TGTGCCAGCAGCTTGGTATCCGGGACACCTAACTTC. Translation gives CASSLVSGTPNF. The complete variable domain, with remaining parts taken from reference TRBV5-8 and TRBJ2-5, reads EAGVTQSPTHLIKTRGQQATLRCSPISGHTSVYWYQQALGLGLQFLLWYDEGEERNRGNFPPRFSGRQFPNYSSELNVNALELEDSALYLCASSLVSGTPNFGPGTRLLVL.

The genes are TRBV28 and TRBJ1-2; 11 positions agree with TRBD1. The CDR3 is 15 amino acids. Germline V gives CDR1 MDHEN, CDR2 SYDVKM. V lost 3 bases to trimming and J lost 7 bases; unmatched junction nucleotides: 7. The CDR3 DNA follows: TGTGCCAGCAGTTTTGGGGGGACAGGGGGATTTGGCTACACCTTC. Protein: CASSFGGTGGFGYTF.

The chain recombines TRBV27 with TRBJ1-3; no reliable D call. The CDR3 extends over 15 amino acids. Trimming removed 6 bases from V and 0 bases from J, with 12 bases in between. CDR1 and CDR2 from the germline V gene are MNHEY and SMNVEV (reference sequence). CDR3 sequence: CASSLDASSGNTIYF. The CDR3 region has the DNA TGTGCCAGCAGCCTAGACGCAAGCTCTGGAAACACCATATATTTT.